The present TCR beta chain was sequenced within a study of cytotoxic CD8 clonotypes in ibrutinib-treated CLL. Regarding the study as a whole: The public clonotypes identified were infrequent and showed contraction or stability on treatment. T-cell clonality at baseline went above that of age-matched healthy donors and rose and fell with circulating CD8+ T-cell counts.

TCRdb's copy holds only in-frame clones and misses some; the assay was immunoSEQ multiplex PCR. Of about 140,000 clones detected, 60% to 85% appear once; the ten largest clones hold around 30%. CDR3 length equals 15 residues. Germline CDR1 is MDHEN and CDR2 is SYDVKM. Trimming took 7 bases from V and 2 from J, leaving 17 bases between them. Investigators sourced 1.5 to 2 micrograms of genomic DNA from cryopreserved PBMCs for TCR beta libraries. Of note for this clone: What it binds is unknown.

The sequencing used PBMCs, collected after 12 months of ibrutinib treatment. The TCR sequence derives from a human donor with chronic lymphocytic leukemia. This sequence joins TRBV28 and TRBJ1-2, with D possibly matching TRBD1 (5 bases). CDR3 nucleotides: TGTGCCAGCACCATTGCCGGGACGGGAAACTATGGCTACACCTTC. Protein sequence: CASTIAGTGNYGYTF.